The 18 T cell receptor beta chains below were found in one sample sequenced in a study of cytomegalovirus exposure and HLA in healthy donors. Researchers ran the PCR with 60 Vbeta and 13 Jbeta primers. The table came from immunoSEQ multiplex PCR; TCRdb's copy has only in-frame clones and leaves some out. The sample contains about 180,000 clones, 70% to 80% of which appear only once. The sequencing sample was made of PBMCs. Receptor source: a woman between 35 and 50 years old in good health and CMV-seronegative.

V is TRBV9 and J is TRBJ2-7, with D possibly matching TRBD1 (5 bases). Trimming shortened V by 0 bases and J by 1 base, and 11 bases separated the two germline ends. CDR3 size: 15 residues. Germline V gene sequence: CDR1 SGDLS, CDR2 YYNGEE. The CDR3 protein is CASSVGPGPSYEQYF. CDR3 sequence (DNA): TGTGCCAGCAGCGTAGGCCCAGGGCCTTCCTACGAGCAGTACTTC.

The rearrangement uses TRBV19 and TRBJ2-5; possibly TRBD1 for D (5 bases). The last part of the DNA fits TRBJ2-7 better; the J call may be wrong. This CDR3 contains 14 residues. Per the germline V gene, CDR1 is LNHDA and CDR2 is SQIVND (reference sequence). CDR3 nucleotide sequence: TGTGCCAGTAGTATAGGAACAGGCCCCTACGAGCAGTACTTC. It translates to CASSIGTGPYEQYF.

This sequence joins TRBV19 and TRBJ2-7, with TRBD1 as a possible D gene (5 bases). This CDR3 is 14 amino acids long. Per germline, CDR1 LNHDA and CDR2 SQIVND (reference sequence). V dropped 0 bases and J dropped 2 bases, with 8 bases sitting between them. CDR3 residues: CASSIEAQAYEQYF. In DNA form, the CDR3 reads TGTGCCAGTAGTATAGAGGCACAGGCCTACGAGCAGTACTTC.

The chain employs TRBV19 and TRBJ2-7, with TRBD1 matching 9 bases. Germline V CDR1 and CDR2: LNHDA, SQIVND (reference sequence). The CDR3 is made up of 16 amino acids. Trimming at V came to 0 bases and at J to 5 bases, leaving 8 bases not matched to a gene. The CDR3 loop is CASSIEGTGIGDEQYF. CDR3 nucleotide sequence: TGTGCCAGTAGTATAGAGGGGACAGGGATCGGCGACGAGCAGTACTTC.

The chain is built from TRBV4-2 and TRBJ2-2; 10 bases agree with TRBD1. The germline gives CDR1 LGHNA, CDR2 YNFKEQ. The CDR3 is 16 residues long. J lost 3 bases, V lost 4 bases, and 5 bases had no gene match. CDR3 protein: CASSPKGQGDTGELFF. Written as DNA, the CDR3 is TGTGCCAGCAGCCCTAAAGGACAGGGGGACACCGGGGAGCTGTTTTTT.

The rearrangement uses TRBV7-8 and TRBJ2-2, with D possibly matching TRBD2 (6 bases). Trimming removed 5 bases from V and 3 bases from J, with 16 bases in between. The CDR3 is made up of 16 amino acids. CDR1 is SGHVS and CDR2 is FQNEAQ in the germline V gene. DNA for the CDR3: TGTGCCAGCAGCAAACAAATCAGGGAGGACACCGGGGAGCTGTTTTTT. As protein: CASSKQIREDTGELFF.

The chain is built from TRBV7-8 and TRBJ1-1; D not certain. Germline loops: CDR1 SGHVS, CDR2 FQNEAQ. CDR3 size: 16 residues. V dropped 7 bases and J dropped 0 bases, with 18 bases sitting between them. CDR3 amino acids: CASTSKILAMNTEAFF. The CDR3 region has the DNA TGTGCCAGCACCTCGAAAATTTTGGCCATGAACACTGAAGCTTTCTTT.

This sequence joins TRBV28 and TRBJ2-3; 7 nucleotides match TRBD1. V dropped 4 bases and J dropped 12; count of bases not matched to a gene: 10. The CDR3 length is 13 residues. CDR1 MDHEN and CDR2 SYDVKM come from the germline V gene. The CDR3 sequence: CASSSPGQVQQYF. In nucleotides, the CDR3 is TGTGCCAGCAGTTCCCCCGGACAGGTCCAACAGTATTTT.

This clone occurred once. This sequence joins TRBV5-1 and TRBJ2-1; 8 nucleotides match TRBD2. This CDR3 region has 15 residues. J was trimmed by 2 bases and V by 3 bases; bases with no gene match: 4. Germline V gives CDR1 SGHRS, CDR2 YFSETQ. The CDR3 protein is CASSSIGGAYNEQFF. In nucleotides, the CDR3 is TGCGCCAGCAGCTCCATCGGGGGGGCCTACAATGAGCAGTTCTTC.

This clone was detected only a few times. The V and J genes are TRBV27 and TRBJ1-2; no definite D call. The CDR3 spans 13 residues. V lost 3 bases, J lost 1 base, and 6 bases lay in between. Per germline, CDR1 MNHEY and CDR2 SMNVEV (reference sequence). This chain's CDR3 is CASSFDNNYGYTF. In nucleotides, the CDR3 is TGTGCCAGCAGTTTCGACAATAACTATGGCTACACCTTC.

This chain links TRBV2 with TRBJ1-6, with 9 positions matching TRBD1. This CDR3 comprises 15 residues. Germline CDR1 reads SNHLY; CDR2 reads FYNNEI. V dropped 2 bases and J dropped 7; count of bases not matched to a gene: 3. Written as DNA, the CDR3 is TGTGCCAGCAGTGAAACGGGACAGGGCAATTCACCCCTCCACTTT. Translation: CASSETGQGNSPLHF.

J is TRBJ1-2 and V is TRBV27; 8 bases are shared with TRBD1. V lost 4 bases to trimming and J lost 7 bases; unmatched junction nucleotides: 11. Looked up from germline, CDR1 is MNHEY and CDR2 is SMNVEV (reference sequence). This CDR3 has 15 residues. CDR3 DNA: TGTGCCAGCAGTTCCCCCGGACAGGGAGATTTTGGCTACACCTTC. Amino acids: CASSSPGQGDFGYTF.

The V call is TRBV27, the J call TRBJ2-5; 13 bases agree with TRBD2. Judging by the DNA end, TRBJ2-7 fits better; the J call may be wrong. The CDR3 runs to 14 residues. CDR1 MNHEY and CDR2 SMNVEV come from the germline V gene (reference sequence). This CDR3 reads CASSQGLAGSEQYF. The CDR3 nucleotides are TGTGCCAGCAGTCAGGGACTAGCGGGGAGCGAGCAGTACTTC.

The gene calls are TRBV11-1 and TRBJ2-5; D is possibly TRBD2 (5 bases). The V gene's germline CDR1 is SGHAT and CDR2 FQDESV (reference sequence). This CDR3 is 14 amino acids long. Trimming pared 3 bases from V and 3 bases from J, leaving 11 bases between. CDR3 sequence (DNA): TGTGCCAGCAGCTTTCGGCGGGCCGAAGAGACCCAGTACTTC. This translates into CASSFRRAEETQYF. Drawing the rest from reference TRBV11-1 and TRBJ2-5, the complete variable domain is EAEVAQSPRYKITEKSQAVAFWCDPISGHATLYWYRQILGQGPELLVQFQDESVVDDSQLPKDRFSAERLKGVDSTLKIQPAELGDSAMYLCASSFRRAEETQYFGPGTRLLVL.

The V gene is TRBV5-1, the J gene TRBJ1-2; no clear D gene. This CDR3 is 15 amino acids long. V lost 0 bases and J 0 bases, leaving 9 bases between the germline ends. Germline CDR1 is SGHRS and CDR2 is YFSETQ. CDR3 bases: TGCGCCAGCAGCTTGGGGGCCAGTTCTAACTATGGCTACACCTTC. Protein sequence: CASSLGASSNYGYTF. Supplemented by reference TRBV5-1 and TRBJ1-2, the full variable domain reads KAGVTQTPRYLIKTRGQQVTLSCSPISGHRSVSWYQQTPGQGLQFLFEYFSETQRNKGNFPGRFSGRQFSNSRSEMNVSTLELGDSALYLCASSLGASSNYGYTFGSGTRLTVV.

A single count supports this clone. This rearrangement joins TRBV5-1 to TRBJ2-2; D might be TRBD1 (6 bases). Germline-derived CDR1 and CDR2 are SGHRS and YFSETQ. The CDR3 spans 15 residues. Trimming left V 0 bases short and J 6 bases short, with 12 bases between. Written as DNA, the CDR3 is TGCGCCAGCAGCTTGGCCCCAGGGGCGGCCGGGGAGCTGTTTTTT. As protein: CASSLAPGAAGELFF.

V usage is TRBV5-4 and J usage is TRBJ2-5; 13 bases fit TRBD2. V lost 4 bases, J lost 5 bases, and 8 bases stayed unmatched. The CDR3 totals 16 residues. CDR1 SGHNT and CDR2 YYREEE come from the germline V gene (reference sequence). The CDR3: CASSLGGLAGKETQYF. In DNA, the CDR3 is TGTGCCAGCAGCCTGGGGGGACTAGCGGGGAAGGAGACCCAGTACTTC.

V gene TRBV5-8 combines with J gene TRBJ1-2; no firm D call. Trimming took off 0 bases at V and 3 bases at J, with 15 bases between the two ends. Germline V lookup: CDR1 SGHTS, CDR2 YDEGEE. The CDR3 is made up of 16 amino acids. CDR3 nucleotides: TGTGCCAGCAGCTTGGATGATGGAGTCGGGTACTATGGCTACACCTTC. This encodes CASSLDDGVGYYGYTF.